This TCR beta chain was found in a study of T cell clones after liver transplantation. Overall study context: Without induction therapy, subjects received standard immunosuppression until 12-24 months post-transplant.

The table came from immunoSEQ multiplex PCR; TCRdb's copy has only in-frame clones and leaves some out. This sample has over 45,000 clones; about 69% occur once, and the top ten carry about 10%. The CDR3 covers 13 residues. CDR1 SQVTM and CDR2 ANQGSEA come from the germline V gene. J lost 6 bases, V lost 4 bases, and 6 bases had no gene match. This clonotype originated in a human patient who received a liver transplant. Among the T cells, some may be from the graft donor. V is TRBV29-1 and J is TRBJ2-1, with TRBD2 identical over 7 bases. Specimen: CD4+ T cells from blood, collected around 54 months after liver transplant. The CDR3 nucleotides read TGCAGCGTTGTGGCTAGCGGAGGCAATGAGCAGTTCTTC. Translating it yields CSVVASGGNEQFF.